This T cell receptor (beta chain) appears in the sequencing data of a study of PD-1 blockade in classical Hodgkin lymphoma. Germline-derived CDR1 and CDR2 are LNHNV and YYDKDF (reference sequence). V was pared by 1 base and J by 4 bases, with 4 bases of the junction left unmatched. The CDR3 consists of 15 residues. Every patient had relapsed following autologous stem cell transplantation, and cohorts differed in brentuximab vedotin exposure. Progressive disease, partial response or complete response was each patient's best response. Using immunoSEQ multiplex PCR, the repertoire was profiled, and TCRdb retains in-frame clones only, with some absent. The table records some 65,000 clones, 71% of them present only once.

The material sequenced was peripheral blood mononuclear cells (PBMCs), taken before the second cycle of nivolumab. The rearrangement joins TRBV15 to TRBJ2-5, with 9 bases fitting TRBD1. The TCR originated in a human donor with classical Hodgkin lymphoma. As DNA, the CDR3 is TGTGCCACCAGCAGAGGGGCGACAGGGGGAGAGACCCAGTACTTC. This codes for CATSRGATGGETQYF.